This T cell receptor (beta chain) was sequenced during a study of T-cell memory formation after mild COVID-19. Study-wide findings and caveats: Chiefly within CM and EM were the contracting CD4+ clones; CD8+ ones were within EMRA.

For this clonotype: The target antigen is unknown.

One entry per CDR3 protein, called by TCRdb with MiXCR from the 5' RACE reads. Of around 190,000 distinct CDR3 sequences detected, around a sixth appear once; the ten largest clones hold around 3.9%. This TCR was sampled from a man aged 18 to 35 who had mild COVID-19 (a few samples of this study predate the infection). Cell type and time point are not known. Specimen: PBMCs or a T cell subset sorted from them (not recorded which).

CDR3 sequence: CASSLGLEANQPQHF. CDR3 nucleotide sequence: TGTGCCAGCAGCTTGGGACTGGAGGCCAATCAGCCCCAGCATTTT. This chain connects TRBV7-9 to TRBJ1-5; D is perhaps TRBD1 (5 bases). Germline V gene data show CDR1 as SEHNR and CDR2 as FQNEAQ (reference sequence). This CDR3 is 15 amino acids long. V was clipped by 3 bases and J by 3 bases, with 12 bases between them.